The sequence of this T cell receptor (beta chain) was determined in a study of shared clonotypes between healthy human individuals. Whole-study context: Donors consisted of two women and a few men between 18 and 49.

Authors' methods: Filtering differed, since immunoSEQ gave only junction sequences and no quality scores. Clones were read by immunoSEQ multiplex PCR, and TCRdb kept only the in-frame ones, dropping some. Clone size and the V and J calls come from that table; the DNA yielded D and trimming. Seen here are 300,000 to 400,000 clones, about 73% observed once, and the top ten hold 8.5% to 12%. After removal of 8 bases from V and 5 bases from J, the junction contained 11 bases not matched to a gene. CDR1 and CDR2 (germline): LNHDA, SQIVND (reference sequence). CDR3 length: 14 residues. The V and J genes are TRBV19 and TRBJ1-1; 7 nucleotides line up with TRBD1. The clonotype comes from a man aged 30 to 45 in good health. Sequences were obtained from memory CD4+ T cells sorted from blood. The subset denotes: CD45RA-negative fraction. The CDR3 sequence: CASRQGFSGTEAFF. CDR3 sequence (DNA): TGTGCCAGTCGACAGGGTTTTTCGGGAACTGAAGCTTTCTTT. Filled out from reference TRBV19 and TRBJ1-1, the complete variable domain reads DGGITQSPKYLFRKEGQNVTLSCEQNLNHDAMYWYRQDPGQGLRLIYYSQIVNDFQKGDIAEGYSVSREKKESFPLTVTSAQKNPTAFYLCASRQGFSGTEAFFGQGTRLTVV.